This T cell receptor beta chain derives from a study of blood T cell repertoires in COVID-19. Overall study context: The United States, Italy and Spain were the sources of the acute and convalescent COVID-19 samples. T cells, B-cell-depleted T cells, or PBMCs supplied cDNA or gDNA.

Original data processing: Counts of nucleated cells, estimated from reference gene primer amplification, were obtained. TCRdb's table, derived via immunoSEQ multiplex PCR, lists solely in-frame clones and lacks some. V, J and clone size reflect that table, while D and trimming were determined from the DNA. The sample has some 66,000 clones, about 87% seen once. This CDR3 has 17 residues. The V gene end was trimmed by 3 bases and the J gene end by 4 bases; junction bases not matched to a gene: 14. Germline V gene sequence: CDR1 MGHDK, CDR2 SYGVNS. This clonotype was obtained from a human donor with active COVID-19. The donor label of this sample is uncertain. Material for sequencing was peripheral blood. The rearrangement links TRBV25-1 to TRBJ2-5; 7 bases fit TRBD2. CDR3 region: CASSDPGASGPRETQYF. CDR3 DNA: TGTGCCAGCAGTGACCCTGGGGCTAGCGGCCCCCGAGAGACCCAGTACTTC.